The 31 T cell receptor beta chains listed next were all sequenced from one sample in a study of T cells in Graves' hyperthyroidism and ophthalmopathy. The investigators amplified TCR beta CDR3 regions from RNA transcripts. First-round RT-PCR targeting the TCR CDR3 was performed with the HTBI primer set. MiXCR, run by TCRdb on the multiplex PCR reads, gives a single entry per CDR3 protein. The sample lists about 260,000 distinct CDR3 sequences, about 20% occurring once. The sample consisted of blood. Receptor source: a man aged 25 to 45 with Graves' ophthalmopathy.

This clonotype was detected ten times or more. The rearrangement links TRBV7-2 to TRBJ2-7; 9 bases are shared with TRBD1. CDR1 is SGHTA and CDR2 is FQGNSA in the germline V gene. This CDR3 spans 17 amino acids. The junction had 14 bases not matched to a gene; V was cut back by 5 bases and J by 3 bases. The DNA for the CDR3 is TGTGCCAGCAGCCCTGTCCTCCCGGGACAGGGAAACTACGAGCAGTACTTC. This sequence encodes CASSPVLPGQGNYEQYF. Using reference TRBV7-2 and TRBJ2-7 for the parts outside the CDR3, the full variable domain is GAGVSQSPSNKVTEKGKDVELRCDPISGHTALYWYRQSLGQGLEFLIYFQGNSAPDKSGLPSDRFSAERTGGSVSTLTIQRTQQEDSAVYLCASSPVLPGQGNYEQYFGPGTRLTVT.

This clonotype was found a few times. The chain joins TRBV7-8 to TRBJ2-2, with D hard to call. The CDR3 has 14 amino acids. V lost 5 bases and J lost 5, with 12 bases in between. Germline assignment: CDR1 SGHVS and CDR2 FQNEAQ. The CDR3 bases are TGTGCCAGCAGCCTCAGGAGAATAACCGGGGAGCTGTTTTTT. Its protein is CASSLRRITGELFF.

CDR3 nucleotide sequence: TGCAGTGCTAGAGACCCCACAGGGGGCGTAAGCAATCAGCCCCAGCATTTT. Translated: CSARDPTGGVSNQPQHF. The chain employs TRBV20-1 and TRBJ1-5; 9 bases map to TRBD1. The V gene end was trimmed by 0 bases and the J gene end by 1 base; junction bases not matched to a gene: 7. The CDR3 loop spans 17 amino acids. In germline, CDR1 is DFQATT, CDR2 SNEGSKA (reference sequence).

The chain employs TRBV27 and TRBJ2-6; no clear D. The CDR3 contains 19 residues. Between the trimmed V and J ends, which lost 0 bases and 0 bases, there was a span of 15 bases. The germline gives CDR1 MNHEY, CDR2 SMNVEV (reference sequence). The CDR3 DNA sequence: TGTGCCAGCAGTTTATCGGGAAGACCTTATTTCTCTGGGGCCAACGTCCTGACTTTC. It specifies CASSLSGRPYFSGANVLTF.

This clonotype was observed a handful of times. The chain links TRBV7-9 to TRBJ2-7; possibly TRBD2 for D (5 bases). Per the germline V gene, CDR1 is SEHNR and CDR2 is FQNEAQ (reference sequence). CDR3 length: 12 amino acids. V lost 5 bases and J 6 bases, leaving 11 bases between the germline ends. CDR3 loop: CASSRDYGEQYF. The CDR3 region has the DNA TGTGCCAGCAGCCGGGATTACGGCGAGCAGTACTTC.

The DNA of the CDR3 is TGTGCCAGCAGCGTAGGACCGGGTAATCATGGAGAGACCCAGTACTTC. As protein: CASSVGPGNHGETQYF. The chain carries TRBV9 and TRBJ2-5, with D uncertain. Deletions cut 0 bases from V and 4 bases from J, with 16 bases between. There are 16 residues in the CDR3. In germline, CDR1 is SGDLS, CDR2 YYNGEE.

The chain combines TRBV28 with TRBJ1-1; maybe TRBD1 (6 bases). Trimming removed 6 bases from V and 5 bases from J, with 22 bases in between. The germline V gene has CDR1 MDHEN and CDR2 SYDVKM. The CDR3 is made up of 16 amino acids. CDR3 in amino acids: CASRGGRGGLRTEAFF. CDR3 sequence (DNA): TGTGCCAGCAGGGGGGGTCGGGGGGGGCTGAGGACTGAAGCTTTCTTT.

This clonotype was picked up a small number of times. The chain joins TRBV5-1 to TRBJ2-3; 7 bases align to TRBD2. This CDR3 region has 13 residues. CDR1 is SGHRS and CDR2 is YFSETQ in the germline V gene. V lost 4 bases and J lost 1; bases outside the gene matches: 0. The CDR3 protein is CASSTSGTDTQYF. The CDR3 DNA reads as TGCGCCAGCAGCACTAGCGGCACAGATACGCAGTATTTT.

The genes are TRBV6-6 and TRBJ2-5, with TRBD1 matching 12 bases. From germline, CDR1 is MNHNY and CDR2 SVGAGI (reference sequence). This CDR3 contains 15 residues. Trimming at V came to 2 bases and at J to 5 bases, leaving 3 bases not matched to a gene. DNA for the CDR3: TGTGCCAGCAGTTACGGGACAGGGGGCCGGGAGACCCAGTACTTC. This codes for CASSYGTGGRETQYF.

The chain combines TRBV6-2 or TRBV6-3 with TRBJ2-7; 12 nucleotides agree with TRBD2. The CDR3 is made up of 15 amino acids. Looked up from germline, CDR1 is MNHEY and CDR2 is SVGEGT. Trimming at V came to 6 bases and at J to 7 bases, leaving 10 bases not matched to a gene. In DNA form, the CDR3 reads TGTGCCAGCAGAGAGGCTAGCGGGAGGGCCGCTGAGCAGTACTTC. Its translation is CASREASGRAAEQYF.

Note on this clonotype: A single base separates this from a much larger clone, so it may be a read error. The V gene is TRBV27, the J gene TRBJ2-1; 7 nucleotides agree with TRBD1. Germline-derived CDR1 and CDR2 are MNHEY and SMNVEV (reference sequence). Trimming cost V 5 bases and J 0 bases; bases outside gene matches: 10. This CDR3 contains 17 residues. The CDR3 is CASSHQGEGYSYNEQFF. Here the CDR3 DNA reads TGTGCCAGCAGTCACCAGGGGGAAGGTTACTCCTACAATGAGCAGTTCTTC.

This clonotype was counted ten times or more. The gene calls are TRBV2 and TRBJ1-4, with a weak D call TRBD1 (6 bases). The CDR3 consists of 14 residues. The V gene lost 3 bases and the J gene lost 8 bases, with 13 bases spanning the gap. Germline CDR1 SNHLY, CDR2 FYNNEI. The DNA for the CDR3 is TGTGCCAGCAGTGATAGTAGGGGGAGCGAAAAACTGTTTTTT. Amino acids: CASSDSRGSEKLFF.

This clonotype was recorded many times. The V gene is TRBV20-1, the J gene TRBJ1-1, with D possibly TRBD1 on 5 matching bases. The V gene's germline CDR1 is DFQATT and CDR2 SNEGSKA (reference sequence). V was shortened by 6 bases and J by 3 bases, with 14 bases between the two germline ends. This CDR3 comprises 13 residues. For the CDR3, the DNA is TGCAGTGCCCCCGCCGGGGGTCACACTGAAGCTTTCTTT. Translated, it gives CSAPAGGHTEAFF.

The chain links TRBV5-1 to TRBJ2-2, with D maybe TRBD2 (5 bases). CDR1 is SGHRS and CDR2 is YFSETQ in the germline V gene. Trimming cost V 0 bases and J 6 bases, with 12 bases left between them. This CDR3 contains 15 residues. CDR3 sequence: CASSLAFTSAGELFF. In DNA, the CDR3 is TGCGCCAGCAGCTTGGCCTTTACTAGTGCCGGGGAGCTGTTTTTT.

The CDR3 sequence: CASSPQELGYNEQFF. DNA of the CDR3: TGTGCCAGCAGCCCACAGGAGCTAGGCTACAATGAGCAGTTCTTC. This chain connects TRBV7-9 to TRBJ2-1, with D possibly being TRBD1 (5 bases). The CDR3 loop spans 15 amino acids. With 5 bases removed from V and 3 bases from J, the gap between germline ends came to 14 bases. Germline CDR1 and CDR2: SEHNR and FQNEAQ (reference sequence).

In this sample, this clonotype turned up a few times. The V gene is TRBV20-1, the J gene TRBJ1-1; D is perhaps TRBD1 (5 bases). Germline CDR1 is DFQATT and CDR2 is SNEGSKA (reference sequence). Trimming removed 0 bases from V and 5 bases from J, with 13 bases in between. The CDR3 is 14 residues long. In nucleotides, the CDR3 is TGCAGTGCTAGAGATAGGGGCTCGGGGACTGAAGCTTTCTTT. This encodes CSARDRGSGTEAFF.

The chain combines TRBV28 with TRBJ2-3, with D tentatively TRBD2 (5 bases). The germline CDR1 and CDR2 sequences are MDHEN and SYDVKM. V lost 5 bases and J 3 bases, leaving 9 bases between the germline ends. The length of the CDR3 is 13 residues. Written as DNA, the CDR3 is TGTGCCAGCAGTGAGGGAAGGACAGATACGCAGTATTTT. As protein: CASSEGRTDTQYF.

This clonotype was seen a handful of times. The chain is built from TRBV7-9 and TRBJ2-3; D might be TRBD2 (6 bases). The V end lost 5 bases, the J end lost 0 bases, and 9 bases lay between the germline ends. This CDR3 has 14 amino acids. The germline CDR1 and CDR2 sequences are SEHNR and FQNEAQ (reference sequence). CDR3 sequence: CASSPSVSTDTQYF. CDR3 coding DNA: TGTGCCAGCAGCCCTAGCGTAAGCACAGATACGCAGTATTTT.

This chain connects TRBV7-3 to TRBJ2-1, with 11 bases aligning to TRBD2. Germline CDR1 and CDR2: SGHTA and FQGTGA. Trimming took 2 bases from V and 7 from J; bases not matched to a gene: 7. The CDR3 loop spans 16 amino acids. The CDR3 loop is CASSLGSGRARNEQFF. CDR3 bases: TGTGCCAGCAGCTTAGGTAGCGGGAGGGCCAGGAATGAGCAGTTCTTC.

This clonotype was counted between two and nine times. CDR3 region: CATRPGTQYF. In DNA, the CDR3 is TGTGCCACCAGACCTGGGACTCAGTACTTC. The rearrangement uses TRBV24-1 and TRBJ2-5, with a weak D call TRBD2 (6 bases). V dropped 7 bases and J dropped 11 bases, with 10 bases sitting between them. CDR1 KGHDR and CDR2 SFDVKD come from the germline V gene. The CDR3 contains 10 residues.

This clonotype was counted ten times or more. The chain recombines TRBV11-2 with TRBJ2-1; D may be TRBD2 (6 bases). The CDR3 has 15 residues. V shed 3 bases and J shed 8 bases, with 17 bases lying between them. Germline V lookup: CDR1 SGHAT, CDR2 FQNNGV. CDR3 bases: TGTGCCAGCAGCTTTGCGGGAAGATTTAAGGATGAGCAGTTCTTC. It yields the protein CASSFAGRFKDEQFF.

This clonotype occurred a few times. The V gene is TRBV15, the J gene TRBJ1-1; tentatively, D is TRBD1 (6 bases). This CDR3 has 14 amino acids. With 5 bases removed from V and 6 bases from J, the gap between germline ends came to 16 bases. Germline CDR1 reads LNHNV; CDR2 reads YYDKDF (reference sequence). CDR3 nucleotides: TGTGCCACCAGCGCACGAGGGGGTCGGGCTGAAGCTTTCTTT. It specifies CATSARGGRAEAFF.

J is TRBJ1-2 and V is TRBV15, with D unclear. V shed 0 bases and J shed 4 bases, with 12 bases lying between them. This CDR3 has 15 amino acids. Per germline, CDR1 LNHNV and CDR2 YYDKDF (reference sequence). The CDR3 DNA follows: TGTGCCACCAGCAGAGATGCCGGACTCCCCTATGGCTACACCTTC. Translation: CATSRDAGLPYGYTF.

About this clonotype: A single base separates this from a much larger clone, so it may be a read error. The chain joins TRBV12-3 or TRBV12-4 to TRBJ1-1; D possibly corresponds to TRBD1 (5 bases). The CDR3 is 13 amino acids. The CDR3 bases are TGTGTCAGCAGTTTACGGGGGGACACTGAAGCTTTCTTT. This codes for CVSSLRGDTEAFF.

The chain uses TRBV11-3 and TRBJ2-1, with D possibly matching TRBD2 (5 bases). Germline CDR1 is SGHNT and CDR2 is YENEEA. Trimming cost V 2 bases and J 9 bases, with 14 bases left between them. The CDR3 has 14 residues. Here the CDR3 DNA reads TGTGCCAGCAGCTTAAACCCGCCTGGGAGTGAGCAGTTCTTC. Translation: CASSLNPPGSEQFF.

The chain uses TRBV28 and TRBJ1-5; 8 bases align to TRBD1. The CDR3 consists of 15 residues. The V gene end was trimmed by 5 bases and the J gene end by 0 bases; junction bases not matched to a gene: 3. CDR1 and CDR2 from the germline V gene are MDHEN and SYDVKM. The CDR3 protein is CASSRTGLSNQPQHF. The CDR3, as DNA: TGTGCCAGCAGTCGGACAGGGCTTAGCAATCAGCCCCAGCATTTT. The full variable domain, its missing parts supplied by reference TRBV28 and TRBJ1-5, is DVKVTQSSRYLVKRTGEKVFLECVQDMDHENMFWYRQDPGLGLRLIYFSYDVKMKEKGDIPEGYSVSREKKERFSLILESASTNQTSMYLCASSRTGLSNQPQHFGDGTRLSIL.

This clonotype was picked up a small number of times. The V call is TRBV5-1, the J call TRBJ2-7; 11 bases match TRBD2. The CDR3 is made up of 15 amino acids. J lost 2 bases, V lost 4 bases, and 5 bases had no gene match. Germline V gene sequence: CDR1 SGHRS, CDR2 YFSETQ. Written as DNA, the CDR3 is TGCGCCAGCAGCGGGGGACTAGCGGTACCCTACGAGCAGTACTTC. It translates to CASSGGLAVPYEQYF.

The CDR3 region is CASRDSLGGYSNQPQHF. The CDR3 DNA is TGCGCCAGCAGGGACTCCCTCGGGGGGTATAGCAATCAGCCCCAGCATTTT. The genes are TRBV10-2 and TRBJ1-5, with D maybe TRBD1 (5 bases). In germline, CDR1 is WSHSY, CDR2 SAAADI. V was shortened by 6 bases and J by 0 bases, with 18 bases between the two germline ends. This CDR3 has 17 residues.

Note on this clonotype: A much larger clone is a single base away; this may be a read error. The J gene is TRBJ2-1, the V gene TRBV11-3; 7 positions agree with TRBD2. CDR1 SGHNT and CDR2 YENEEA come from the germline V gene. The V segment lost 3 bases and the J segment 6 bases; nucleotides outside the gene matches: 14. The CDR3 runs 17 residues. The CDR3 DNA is TGTGCCAGCAGCTTTGACGGGAGGCGGGGAGAGGCCAATGAGCAGTTCTTC. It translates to CASSFDGRRGEANEQFF.

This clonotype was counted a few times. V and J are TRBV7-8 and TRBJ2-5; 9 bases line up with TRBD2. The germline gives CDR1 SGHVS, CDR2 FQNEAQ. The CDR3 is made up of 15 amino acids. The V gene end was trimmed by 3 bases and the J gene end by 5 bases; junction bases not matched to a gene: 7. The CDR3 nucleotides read TGTGCCAGCAGCTTCTCTAGCGGGATGAGGGAGACCCAGTACTTC. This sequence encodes CASSFSSGMRETQYF. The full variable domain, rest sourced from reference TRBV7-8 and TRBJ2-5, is GAGVSQSPRYKVAKRGQDVALRCDPISGHVSLFWYQQALGQGPEFLTYFQNEAQLDKSGLPSDRFFAERPEGSVSTLKIQRTQQEDSAVYLCASSFSSGMRETQYFGPGTRLLVL.

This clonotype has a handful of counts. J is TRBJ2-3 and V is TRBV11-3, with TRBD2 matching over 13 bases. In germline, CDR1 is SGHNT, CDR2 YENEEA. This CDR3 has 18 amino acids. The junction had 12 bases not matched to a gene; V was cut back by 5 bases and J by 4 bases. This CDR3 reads CASSPPSRLAGGADTQYF. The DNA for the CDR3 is TGTGCCAGCAGCCCGCCATCCCGACTAGCGGGAGGCGCAGATACGCAGTATTTT.